One sample yielded the 9 T cell receptor beta chains listed below, sequenced in a study of Ad26.COV2.S vaccination and SARS-CoV-2 variants (dated by TCRdb to the early 2020s). The treatment or condition label of this sample denotes: around 19 received Ad26.COV2.S at low or high dose, single or two shots; about five received placebo; per-sample allocation not given. Repertoires of vaccine and placebo recipients were sequenced from samples taken on day 63 after the first injection. The library was obtained by the immunoSEQ multiplex PCR assay. TCRdb mirrors the immuneACCESS table, restricted to in-frame sequences. Some clones are absent from its copies; in checked studies, under half trace to an unresolved V gene, and the reason for the others is unknown. A total of around 420,000 clones appear in this sample, 88% of them only once. The top ten constitute 3.6% of the sample. This sample comprised peripheral blood, obtained in a trial of Ad26.COV2.S vaccine versus placebo. The receptors stem from a person aged 18 to 59 who received the Ad26.COV2.S COVID-19 vaccine or a placebo.

This clone was picked up one time. V is TRBV3-1 (or the pseudogene TRBV3-2) and J is TRBJ2-3; 12 bases are shared with TRBD2. Germline lookup yields CDR1 LGHDT and CDR2 YNNKEL (reference sequence). This CDR3 has 17 amino acids. The V segment lost 1 base and the J segment 5 bases; nucleotides outside the gene matches: 7. The DNA of the CDR3 is TGTGCCAGCAGCCAAGGGCTAGCGGGGGGGCCGGGAGATACGCAGTATTTT. This encodes CASSQGLAGGPGDTQYF.

This chain uses TRBV19 with TRBJ1-5, with unresolved D. V gave up 4 bases and J gave up 11 bases, with 15 bases separating them. Germline V gene lookup returns CDR1 LNHDA and CDR2 SQIVND (reference sequence). CDR3 length: 13 amino acids. CDR3 DNA: TGTGCCAGTAGTACCCTCGGGGTGGAGACCCAGCATTTT. It encodes CASSTLGVETQHF.

CDR3 sequence reads: CASSVQGGNQPQHF. CDR3 DNA: TGTGCCAGCAGCGTTCAGGGGGGCAATCAGCCCCAGCATTTT. The chain couples TRBV9 to TRBJ1-5; TRBD1 aligns across 7 bases. This CDR3 comprises 14 residues. The ends lost 2 bases at V and 2 bases at J; junction bases unmatched: 1. Germline V gene sequence: CDR1 SGDLS, CDR2 YYNGEE.

The chain has TRBV15 and TRBJ1-3, with D perhaps TRBD1 (5 bases). The CDR3 is 18 residues long. Germline lookup yields CDR1 LNHNV and CDR2 YYDKDF (reference sequence). The germline V and J ends were trimmed by 1 base and 0 bases, with 16 bases remaining between them. The CDR3 loop reads CATSRARDLRRSGNTIYF. The CDR3 DNA sequence: TGTGCCACCAGCAGAGCCCGGGACCTACGGCGCTCTGGAAACACCATATATTTT.

The chain is built from TRBV19 and TRBJ2-7; TRBD1 is a possible D gene (7 bases). Per germline, CDR1 LNHDA and CDR2 SQIVND (reference sequence). The CDR3 spans 15 residues. Deletions cut 3 bases from V and 4 bases from J, with 16 bases between. The CDR3, as DNA: TGTGCCAGTAGTATTCAGGCCAGGGGGGAATACGAGCAGTACTTC. This sequence encodes CASSIQARGEYEQYF. Based on the CDR3 plus reference TRBV19 and TRBJ2-7, the full variable domain is DGGITQSPKYLFRKEGQNVTLSCEQNLNHDAMYWYRQDPGQGLRLIYYSQIVNDFQKGDIAEGYSVSREKKESFPLTVTSAQKNPTAFYLCASSIQARGEYEQYFGPGTRLTVT.

The chain employs TRBV7-9 and TRBJ1-1; perhaps TRBD1 as D (6 bases). This CDR3 has 15 residues. Germline-derived CDR1 and CDR2 are SEHNR and FQNEAQ (reference sequence). Trimming shortened V by 1 base and J by 4 bases, and 13 bases separated the two germline ends. For the CDR3, the DNA is TGTGCCAGCAGCTTAGAAGGGGGTTTATTCACTGAAGCTTTCTTT. It is translated as CASSLEGGLFTEAFF.

V is TRBV7-6 and J is TRBJ1-1; TRBD1 might be the D (6 bases). The ends were cut back, 5 bases at V and 1 base at J, with 11 bases in the middle. The CDR3 length is 14 residues. The germline CDR1 and CDR2 sequences are SGHVS and FNYEAQ. The CDR3 region is CASSLQGRNTEAFF. CDR3 DNA: TGTGCCAGCAGCCTACAGGGCCGGAACACTGAAGCTTTCTTT.

The rearrangement links TRBV4-3 to TRBJ2-1, with 9 bases aligning to TRBD2. From germline, CDR1 is LGHNA and CDR2 YSLEER. Trimming cost V 0 bases and J 3 bases; bases outside gene matches: 6. This CDR3 region has 17 residues. The DNA of the CDR3 is TGCGCCAGCAGCCAAGAGAGCGGGGGGAGTGTCTACAATGAGCAGTTCTTC. Its translation: CASSQESGGSVYNEQFF.

This sequence joins TRBV7-9 and TRBJ2-1, with 9 bases aligning to TRBD2. V dropped 3 bases and J dropped 8; count of bases not matched to a gene: 8. The CDR3 covers 15 residues. The germline V gene encodes CDR1 SEHNR and CDR2 FQNEAQ (reference sequence). The CDR3 nucleotides read TGTGCCAGCAGCTTGAGGAGCGGGGGGTTGGATGAGCAGTTCTTC. Residues: CASSLRSGGLDEQFF.